Presented here are 24 T cell receptor beta chains from one specimen sequenced in a study of blood T cell repertoires in COVID-19. Sequencing used immunoSEQ multiplex PCR; TCRdb keeps in-frame clones, though not all of them. The sample holds a few hundred thousand clones; around 87% are singletons and the top ten take 1% to 1.5%. Sequencing was carried out using PBMCs or T cells enriched from blood (not recorded which). These receptors originate from a man aged 25-45 years who had recovered from COVID-19.

CDR3 DNA: TGTGCCAGCAGCTTGACTCTTAGCACAGATACGCAGTATTTT. As protein: CASSLTLSTDTQYF. V gene TRBV7-9 combines with J gene TRBJ2-3; the D is unclear. The V end lost 3 bases, the J end lost 0 bases, and 7 bases lay between the germline ends. The CDR3 is made up of 14 amino acids. Germline loops: CDR1 SEHNR, CDR2 FQNEAQ (reference sequence).

This clone was picked up one time. The chain is built from TRBV19 and TRBJ2-1; the D gene is possibly TRBD2 (7 bases). CDR3 length: 17 amino acids. Germline V lookup: CDR1 LNHDA, CDR2 SQIVND (reference sequence). V gave up 4 bases and J gave up 4 bases, with 20 bases separating them. The CDR3 DNA reads as TGTGCCAGTAGTAATCAGGGGAGGGTAGGGGCTTACAATGAGCAGTTCTTC. Amino acid sequence: CASSNQGRVGAYNEQFF. Together with reference TRBV19 and TRBJ2-1, the CDR3 gives the full variable domain: DGGITQSPKYLFRKEGQNVTLSCEQNLNHDAMYWYRQDPGQGLRLIYYSQIVNDFQKGDIAEGYSVSREKKESFPLTVTSAQKNPTAFYLCASSNQGRVGAYNEQFFGPGTRLTVL.

J is TRBJ2-5 and V is TRBV6-5; 10 bases are shared with TRBD2. Germline values: CDR1 MNHEY, CDR2 SVGAGI. This CDR3 region has 15 residues. Losses at the gene ends were 6 bases for V and 3 bases for J; bases not matched to a gene: 7. CDR3 sequence: CASRFSGGLKETQYF. The CDR3 bases are TGTGCCAGCAGGTTTAGCGGGGGGCTAAAAGAGACCCAGTACTTC.

The gene calls are TRBV14 and TRBJ2-1, with D tentatively TRBD1 (5 bases). The CDR3 consists of 11 residues. The V end was cut by 3 bases, the J end by 15 bases, with 12 bases between. CDR1 and CDR2 from the germline V gene are SGHDN and FVKESK. CDR3: CASSQLQGWFF. The CDR3 nucleotides are TGTGCCAGCAGCCAGTTGCAGGGTTGGTTCTTC.

The V and J genes are TRBV11-2 and TRBJ2-7, with a weak D call TRBD1 (6 bases). With 0 bases removed from V and 5 bases from J, the gap between germline ends came to 29 bases. The germline V gene has CDR1 SGHAT and CDR2 FQNNGV. The CDR3 extends over 20 amino acids. Written as DNA, the CDR3 is TGTGCCAGCAGCTTAGATAACTTTGGGGGCTCCACCTTAAATTTCCACGAGCAGTACTTC. Protein sequence: CASSLDNFGGSTLNFHEQYF.

V gene TRBV2 combines with J gene TRBJ1-6; no firm D call. CDR1 and CDR2 (germline): SNHLY, FYNNEI. The CDR3 covers 14 residues. The V and J ends lost 8 bases and 10 bases respectively, with 18 bases between them. In DNA form, the CDR3 reads TGTGCCAGCTGTCAGTACGCAGGAGGCTCACCCCTCCACTTT. Its translation: CASCQYAGGSPLHF.

The chain has TRBV2 and TRBJ1-1; D perhaps matches TRBD1 (5 bases). Germline CDR1 and CDR2: SNHLY and FYNNEI. This CDR3 spans 11 amino acids. V shed 7 bases and J shed 10 bases, with 13 bases lying between them. The CDR3 loop reads CASTPVGGAFF. As DNA, the CDR3 is TGTGCCAGCACCCCTGTGGGGGGAGCTTTCTTT.

V usage is TRBV7-2 and J usage is TRBJ1-2, with 10 positions matching TRBD1. CDR1 and CDR2 (germline): SGHTA, FQGNSA. The CDR3 is made up of 15 amino acids. V lost 5 bases, J lost 4 bases, and 7 bases stayed unmatched. CDR3 bases: TGTGCCAGCAGCGCATGGGACAGGGGAAGCTATGGCTACACCTTC. This encodes CASSAWDRGSYGYTF.

The genes are TRBV5-4 and TRBJ1-2; 7 positions match TRBD1. CDR1 and CDR2 (germline): SGHNT, YYREEE (reference sequence). This CDR3 contains 13 residues. Unmatched junction bases numbered 5, after V lost 4 bases and J lost 5 bases. The CDR3 DNA follows: TGTGCCAGCAGCATAGGGACAGCTTATGGCTACACCTTC. Translated: CASSIGTAYGYTF.

CDR3 in amino acids: CASRAQVEAFF. Here the CDR3 DNA reads TGTGCCAGCAGAGCCCAGGTGGAAGCTTTCTTT. The chain has TRBV11-2 and TRBJ1-1; D remains ambiguous. V lost 6 bases to trimming and J lost 8 bases, with 10 bases between them. Germline V gene lookup returns CDR1 SGHAT and CDR2 FQNNGV. The CDR3 totals 11 residues. Full variable domain (remainder filled in from reference TRBV11-2 and TRBJ1-1): EAGVAQSPRYKIIEKRQSVAFWCNPISGHATLYWYQQILGQGPKLLIQFQNNGVVDDSQLPKDRFSAERLKGVDSTLKIQPAKLEDSAVYLCASRAQVEAFFGQGTRLTVV.

The V and J genes are TRBV10-3 and TRBJ1-1; D is perhaps TRBD1 (6 bases). CDR3 size: 14 residues. Between the trimmed V and J ends, which lost 6 bases and 2 bases, there was a span of 13 bases. Germline values: CDR1 ENHRY, CDR2 SYGVKD. CDR3 in amino acids: CAIRPTGTNTEAFF. CDR3 nucleotides: TGTGCCATCAGACCAACAGGGACAAACACTGAAGCTTTCTTT.

This rearrangement joins TRBV6-5 to TRBJ2-1; 10 nucleotides agree with TRBD1. The CDR3 is made up of 15 amino acids. The germline V gene has CDR1 MNHEY and CDR2 SVGAGI. V lost 11 bases, J lost 6 bases, and 13 bases stayed unmatched. CDR3 sequence: CAARTPGQGINEQFF. For the CDR3, the DNA is TGTGCCGCCCGAACCCCGGGACAGGGGATCAATGAGCAGTTCTTC.

On this clone: The same CDR3 can be traced to other DNA sequences in this sample. The chain uses TRBV7-2 and TRBJ1-5; TRBD1 is a possible D gene (6 bases). Germline V CDR1 and CDR2: SGHTA, FQGNSA. CDR3 length: 14 residues. Trimming pared 1 base from V and 2 bases from J, leaving 6 bases between. CDR3 amino acids: CASSLGTGNQPQHF. In DNA form, the CDR3 reads TGTGCCAGCAGCTTAGGGACAGGCAATCAGCCCCAGCATTTT.

The chain is built from TRBV5-1 and TRBJ1-2; D is perhaps TRBD1 (6 bases). The CDR3 has 12 amino acids. Germline V gene lookup returns CDR1 SGHRS and CDR2 YFSETQ. With 4 bases removed from V and 8 bases from J, the gap between germline ends came to 12 bases. The CDR3 sequence is CASSDGTWGYTF. The CDR3 nucleotides read TGCGCCAGCAGCGACGGGACATGGGGCTACACCTTC.

This clone has a handful of counts. This chain links TRBV30 with TRBJ1-6, with D maybe TRBD1 (6 bases). The length of the CDR3 is 14 residues. Trimming stripped 1 base from V and 9 bases from J, with 13 bases between. In germline, CDR1 is GTSNPN, CDR2 SVGIG (reference sequence). CDR3 residues: CAWSGGTSGSPLHF. CDR3 bases: TGTGCCTGGAGTGGGGGGACAAGCGGTTCACCCCTCCACTTT.

This chain joins TRBV7-9 and TRBJ1-6; no clear D gene. The CDR3 is 14 amino acids. Germline V gene data show CDR1 as SEHNR and CDR2 as FQNEAQ (reference sequence). Trimming took off 7 bases at V and 5 bases at J, with 12 bases between the two ends. CDR3 region: CASTKEGNNSPLHF. The CDR3 nucleotides are TGTGCCAGCACCAAGGAGGGAAATAATTCACCCCTCCACTTT.

The rearrangement links TRBV10-1 to TRBJ2-5, with TRBD1 identical over 7 bases. Germline V lookup: CDR1 WNHNN, CDR2 SYGVQD (reference sequence). V was clipped by 8 bases and J by 1 base; unmatched bases: 4. The CDR3 is 13 residues long. For the CDR3, the DNA is TGCGCCAGCTCGGGACAGATCCAAGAGACCCAGTACTTC. Residues: CASSGQIQETQYF.

This clone is a singleton in its sample. The chain joins TRBV18 to TRBJ2-6; 7 bases agree with TRBD1. This CDR3 region has 19 residues. Unmatched junction bases numbered 10, after V lost 2 bases and J lost 0 bases. CDR1 and CDR2 (germline): KGHSH, LQKENI. The CDR3 region has the DNA TGTGCCAGCTCACCATTTCTGCGACAGGGCTACTCTGGGGCCAACGTCCTGACTTTC. This sequence encodes CASSPFLRQGYSGANVLTF.

Here the CDR3 reads CASSTGVINSPLHF. The CDR3 bases are TGTGCCAGCAGCACAGGGGTAATTAATTCACCCCTCCACTTT. The gene calls are TRBV7-2 and TRBJ1-6; 7 nucleotides agree with TRBD1. Germline assignment: CDR1 SGHTA and CDR2 FQGNSA. The CDR3 totals 14 residues. Losses at the gene ends were 5 bases for V and 6 bases for J; bases not matched to a gene: 4.

The DNA for the CDR3 is TGTGCCAGCAGCTTAGACGCGGATTCACCCCTCCACTTT. Its protein product is CASSLDADSPLHF. J is TRBJ1-6 and V is TRBV7-3; no definite D call. V was trimmed by 2 bases and J by 8 bases, leaving 7 bases between them. The CDR3 is made up of 13 amino acids. In germline, CDR1 is SGHTA, CDR2 FQGTGA.

The chain combines TRBV30 with TRBJ2-3, with D possibly being TRBD2 (6 bases). Germline lookup yields CDR1 GTSNPN and CDR2 SVGIG (reference sequence). The CDR3 covers 15 residues. Between the trimmed V and J ends, which lost 5 bases and 2 bases, there was a span of 17 bases. The CDR3 bases are TGTGCCTGGGTTGGGCCGGGAGCTCCCACAGATACGCAGTATTTT. Its translation is CAWVGPGAPTDTQYF.

This clone was observed a handful of times. The chain joins TRBV19 to TRBJ2-6; 7 bases match TRBD1. The CDR3 spans 19 residues. CDR1 LNHDA and CDR2 SQIVND come from the germline V gene (reference sequence). V gave up 5 bases and J gave up 0 bases; unmatched junction bases: 13. CDR3 bases: TGTGCCAGTAGTCTCCAGACAGGGCCCATTAGCTCTGGGGCCAACGTCCTGACTTTC. Its translation is CASSLQTGPISSGANVLTF.

This clone showed up just once. This rearrangement joins TRBV5-1 to TRBJ1-3, with D unresolved. The V end was cut by 0 bases, the J end by 1 base, with 5 bases between. CDR3 length: 14 amino acids. From germline, CDR1 is SGHRS and CDR2 YFSETQ. The CDR3: CASSLVGSGNTIYF. CDR3 nucleotide sequence: TGCGCCAGCAGCTTGGTCGGGTCTGGAAACACCATATATTTT.

The V and J genes are TRBV12-3 or TRBV12-4 and TRBJ1-2, with D uncertain. V shed 3 bases and J shed 9 bases, with 8 bases lying between them. The CDR3 consists of 11 residues. The CDR3 region has the DNA TGTGCCAGCAGTTTTGGGAGGAGCTACACCTTC. Encoded protein: CASSFGRSYTF.